A single sample is the source of the 7 T cell receptor beta chains below, sequenced in a study of cytomegalovirus exposure and HLA in healthy donors. The PCR employed 60 Vbeta primers together with 13 Jbeta primers. Assay: immunoSEQ multiplex PCR; the TCRdb copy retains only in-frame clones and omits some. Here the sample spans over 110,000 clones, roughly three quarters being singletons. The specimen was PBMCs. These receptors all stem from a man aged 18 to 29 in good health and CMV-seronegative.

This chain connects TRBV11-2 to TRBJ2-5, with D tentatively TRBD2 (5 bases). CDR1 SGHAT and CDR2 FQNNGV come from the germline V gene. CDR3 size: 14 residues. Trimming took off 5 bases at V and 1 base at J, with 11 bases between the two ends. CDR3 coding DNA: TGTGCCAGCAGCCCGTGGAGGATCCAAGAGACCCAGTACTTC. As protein: CASSPWRIQETQYF.

CDR3: CASSPSPDSSEQYF. CDR3 nucleotides: TGTGCCAGCAGCCCCTCGCCCGACTCGTCAGAGCAGTACTTC. This chain uses TRBV11-2 with TRBJ2-7; D call uncertain. V lost 5 bases to trimming and J lost 7 bases, with 18 bases between them. Germline-derived CDR1 and CDR2 are SGHAT and FQNNGV. CDR3 length: 14 amino acids.

This sequence joins TRBV7-9 and TRBJ2-7; 11 positions match TRBD2. Germline CDR1 SEHNR, CDR2 FQNEAQ (reference sequence). J lost 7 bases, V lost 1 base, and 0 bases had no gene match. The CDR3 contains 13 residues. CDR3 amino acids: CASSLGTSGEQYF. The CDR3 DNA sequence: TGTGCCAGCAGCTTAGGGACTAGCGGGGAGCAGTACTTC.

In its sample, this clone was seen a few times. The chain uses TRBV4-1 and TRBJ1-5; D may be TRBD1 (6 bases). Germline CDR1 is MGHRA and CDR2 is YSYEKL. This CDR3 has 17 residues. V was trimmed by 4 bases and J by 0 bases, leaving 16 bases between them. CDR3 protein: CASSLSGTPTSNQPQHF. The CDR3 DNA reads TGCGCCAGCAGCCTATCCGGGACACCGACTAGCAATCAGCCCCAGCATTTT.

V is TRBV2 and J is TRBJ1-2; TRBD1 matches 8 bases. The CDR3 is 13 residues long. With 9 bases clipped from V and 3 bases from J, the junction kept 6 bases outside the gene matches. Germline V lookup: CDR1 SNHLY, CDR2 FYNNEI. CDR3 protein: CASQGALDYGYTF. The DNA for the CDR3 is TGTGCCAGTCAGGGGGCCCTTGACTATGGCTACACCTTC.

This clone has a single count. The chain uses TRBV4-3 and TRBJ2-2; 8 nucleotides align to TRBD2. The CDR3 totals 16 residues. CDR1 is LGHNA and CDR2 is YSLEER in the germline V gene. Trimming took 0 bases from V and 4 from J; bases not matched to a gene: 4. The DNA for the CDR3 is TGCGCCAGCAGCCAAGACGGGGGGGGGTTCACCGGGGAGCTGTTTTTT. Residues: CASSQDGGGFTGELFF.

This clone was seen a handful of times. In nucleotides, the CDR3 is TGTGCCAGCAGTGGGGCAGCTAATGAAAAACTGTTTTTT. Its translation: CASSGAANEKLFF. The chain is built from TRBV6-1 and TRBJ1-4; D is unresolved. Per germline, CDR1 MNHNS and CDR2 SASEGT. This CDR3 contains 13 residues. Trimming stripped 4 bases from V and 3 bases from J, with 6 bases between.